Sequencing of this T cell receptor (beta chain) was carried out in a study of cytomegalovirus exposure and HLA in healthy donors. A note on this clone: Its antigen is currently unknown.

PCR amplification relied on 60 Vbeta primers (plus 13 Jbeta primers). Using immunoSEQ multiplex PCR, the repertoire was profiled, and TCRdb retains in-frame clones only, with some absent. The sample yields roughly 180,000 clones, around 74% seen once. Study-level points and caveats: A link between a missense DCLRE1C variant and TCR beta V- and J-gene trimming emerged from a later analysis. Several of the most significant clusters were apparently associated with common viral pathogens in a later analysis.

The CDR3 spans 14 residues. Germline trimming cut 7 bases from V and 2 bases from J; bases unmatched to any gene: 6. Per germline, CDR1 MNHEY and CDR2 SVGAGI. This TCR derives from a girl aged 5-17 years in good health and CMV-seropositive. The chain recombines TRBV6-5 with TRBJ2-7; 9 bases agree with TRBD1. What was sequenced was PBMCs. The CDR3 spells CASKRGQGTYEQYF. The DNA for the CDR3 is TGTGCCAGCAAGAGGGGACAGGGTACCTACGAGCAGTACTTC.